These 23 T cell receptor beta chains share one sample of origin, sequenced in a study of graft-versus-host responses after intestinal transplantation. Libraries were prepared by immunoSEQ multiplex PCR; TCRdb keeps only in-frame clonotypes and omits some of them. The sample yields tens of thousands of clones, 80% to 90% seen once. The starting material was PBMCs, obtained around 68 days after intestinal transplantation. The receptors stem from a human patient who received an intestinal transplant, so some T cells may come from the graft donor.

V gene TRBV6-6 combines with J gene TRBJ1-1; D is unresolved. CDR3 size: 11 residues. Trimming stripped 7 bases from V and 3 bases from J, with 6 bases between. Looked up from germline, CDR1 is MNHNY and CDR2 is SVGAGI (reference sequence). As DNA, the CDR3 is TGTGCCAGCATATTCGACACTGAAGCTTTCTTT. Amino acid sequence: CASIFDTEAFF.

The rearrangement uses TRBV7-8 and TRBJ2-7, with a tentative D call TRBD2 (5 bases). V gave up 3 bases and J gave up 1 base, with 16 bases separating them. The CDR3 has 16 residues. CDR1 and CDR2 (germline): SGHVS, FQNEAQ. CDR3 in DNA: TGTGCCAGCAGCTTCCCCGGGGAAACCTTTTCCTACGAGCAGTACTTC. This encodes CASSFPGETFSYEQYF.

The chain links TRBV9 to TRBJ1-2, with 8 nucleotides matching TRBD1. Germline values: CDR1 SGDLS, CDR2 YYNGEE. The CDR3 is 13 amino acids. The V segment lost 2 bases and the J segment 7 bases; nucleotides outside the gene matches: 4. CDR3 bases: TGTGCCAGCAGCGTCCCAGGGGGCAGTGGCTACACCTTC. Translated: CASSVPGGSGYTF.

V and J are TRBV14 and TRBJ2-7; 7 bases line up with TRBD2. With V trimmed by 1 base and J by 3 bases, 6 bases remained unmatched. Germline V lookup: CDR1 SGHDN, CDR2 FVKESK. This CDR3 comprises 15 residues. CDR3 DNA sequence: TGTGCCAGCAGCCAAGTCGGAGGGGAGGGCTACGAGCAGTACTTC. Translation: CASSQVGGEGYEQYF. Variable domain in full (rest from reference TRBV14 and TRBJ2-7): EAGVTQFPSHSVIEKGQTVTLRCDPISGHDNLYWYRRVMGKEIKFLLHFVKESKQDESGMPNNRFLAERTGGTYSTLKVQPAELEDSGVYFCASSQVGGEGYEQYFGPGTRLTVT.

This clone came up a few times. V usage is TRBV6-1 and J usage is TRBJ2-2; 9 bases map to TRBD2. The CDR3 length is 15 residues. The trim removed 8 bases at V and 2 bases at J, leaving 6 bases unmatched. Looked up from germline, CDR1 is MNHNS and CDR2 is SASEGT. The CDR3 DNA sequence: TGTGCCAGCTATACGGGACTAGCCAACACCGGGGAGCTGTTTTTT. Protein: CASYTGLANTGELFF.

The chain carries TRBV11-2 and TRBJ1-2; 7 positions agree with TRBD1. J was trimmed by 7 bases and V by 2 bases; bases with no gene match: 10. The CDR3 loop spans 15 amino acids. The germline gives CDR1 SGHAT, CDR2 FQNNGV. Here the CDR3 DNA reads TGTGCCAGCAGCTTAATTAAGGGGGCGCGGAGTGGCTACACCTTC. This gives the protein CASSLIKGARSGYTF.

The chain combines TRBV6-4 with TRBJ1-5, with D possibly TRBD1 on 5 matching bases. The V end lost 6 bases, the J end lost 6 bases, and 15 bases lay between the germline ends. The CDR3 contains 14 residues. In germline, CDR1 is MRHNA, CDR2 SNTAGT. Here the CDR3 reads CASSRDGESQPQHF. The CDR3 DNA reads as TGTGCCAGCAGCCGGGACGGAGAGAGTCAGCCCCAGCATTTT.

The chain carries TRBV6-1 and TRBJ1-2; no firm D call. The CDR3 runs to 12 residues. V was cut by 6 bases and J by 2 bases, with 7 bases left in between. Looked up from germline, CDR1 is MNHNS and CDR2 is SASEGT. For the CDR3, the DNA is TGTGCCAGCAGGAACGCCAACTATGGCTACACCTTC. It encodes CASRNANYGYTF.

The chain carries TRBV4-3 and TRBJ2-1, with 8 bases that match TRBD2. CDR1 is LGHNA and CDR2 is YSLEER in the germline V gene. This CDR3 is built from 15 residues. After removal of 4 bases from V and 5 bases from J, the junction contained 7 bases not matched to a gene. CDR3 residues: CASSPERGGNNEQFF. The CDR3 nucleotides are TGCGCCAGCAGCCCTGAACGGGGGGGCAACAATGAGCAGTTCTTC.

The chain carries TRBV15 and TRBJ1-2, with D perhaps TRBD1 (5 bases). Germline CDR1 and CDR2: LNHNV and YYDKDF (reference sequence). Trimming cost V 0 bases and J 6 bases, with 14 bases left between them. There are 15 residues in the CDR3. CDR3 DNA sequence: TGTGCCACCAGCAGAGAACCCCGGGTAGGGGATGGCTACACCTTC. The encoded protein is CATSREPRVGDGYTF.

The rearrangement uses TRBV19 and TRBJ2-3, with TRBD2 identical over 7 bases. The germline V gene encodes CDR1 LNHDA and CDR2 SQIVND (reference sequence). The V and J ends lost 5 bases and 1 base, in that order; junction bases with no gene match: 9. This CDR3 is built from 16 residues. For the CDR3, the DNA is TGTGCCAGTAGTCCATACCTAGCGGCCCGCACAGATACGCAGTATTTT. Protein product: CASSPYLAARTDTQYF.

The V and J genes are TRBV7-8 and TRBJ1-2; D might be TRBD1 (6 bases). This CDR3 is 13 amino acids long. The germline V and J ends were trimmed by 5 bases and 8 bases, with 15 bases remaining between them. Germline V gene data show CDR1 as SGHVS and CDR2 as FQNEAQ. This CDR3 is CASSPSPDRGYTF. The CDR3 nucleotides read TGTGCCAGCAGCCCTAGCCCTGACAGGGGCTACACCTTC.

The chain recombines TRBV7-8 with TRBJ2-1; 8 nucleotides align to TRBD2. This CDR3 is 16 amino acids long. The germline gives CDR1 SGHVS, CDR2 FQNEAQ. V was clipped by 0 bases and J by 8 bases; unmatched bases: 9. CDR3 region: CASSLASGGPTDEQFF. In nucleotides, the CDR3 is TGTGCCAGCAGCTTAGCGTCGGGGGGGCCCACGGATGAGCAGTTCTTC.

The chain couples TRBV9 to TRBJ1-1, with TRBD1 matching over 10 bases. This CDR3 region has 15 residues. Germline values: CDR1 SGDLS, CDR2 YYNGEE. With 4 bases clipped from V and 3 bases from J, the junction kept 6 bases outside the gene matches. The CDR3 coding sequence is TGTGCCAGCAGCCCCCCGGGACAGGGGCACACTGAAGCTTTCTTT. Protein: CASSPPGQGHTEAFF.

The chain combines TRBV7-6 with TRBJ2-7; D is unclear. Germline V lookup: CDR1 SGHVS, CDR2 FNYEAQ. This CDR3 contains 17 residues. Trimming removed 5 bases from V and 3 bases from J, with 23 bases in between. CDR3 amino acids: CASSQDLGKSRVYEQYF. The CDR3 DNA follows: TGTGCCAGCAGCCAGGACCTGGGAAAGTCCCGGGTCTACGAGCAGTACTTC.

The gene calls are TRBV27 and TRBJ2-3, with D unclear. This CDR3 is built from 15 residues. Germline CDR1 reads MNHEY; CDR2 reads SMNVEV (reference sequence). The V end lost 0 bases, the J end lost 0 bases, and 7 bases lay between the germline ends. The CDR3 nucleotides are TGTGCCAGCAGTTTATCTGGGATAAGCACAGATACGCAGTATTTT. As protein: CASSLSGISTDTQYF.

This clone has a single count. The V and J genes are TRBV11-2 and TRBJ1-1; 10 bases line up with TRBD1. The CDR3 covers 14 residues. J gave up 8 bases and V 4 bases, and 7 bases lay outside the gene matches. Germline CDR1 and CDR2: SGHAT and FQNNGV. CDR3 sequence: CASSWDRGGTEAFF. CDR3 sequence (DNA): TGTGCCAGCAGCTGGGACAGGGGAGGGACCGAAGCTTTCTTT.

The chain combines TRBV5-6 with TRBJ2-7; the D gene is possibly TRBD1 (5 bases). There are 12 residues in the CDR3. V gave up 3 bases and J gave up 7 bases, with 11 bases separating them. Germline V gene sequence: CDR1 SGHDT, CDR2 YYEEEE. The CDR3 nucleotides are TGTGCCAGCAGCTCCTCAGGGTGGGAGCAGTACTTC. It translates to CASSSSGWEQYF.

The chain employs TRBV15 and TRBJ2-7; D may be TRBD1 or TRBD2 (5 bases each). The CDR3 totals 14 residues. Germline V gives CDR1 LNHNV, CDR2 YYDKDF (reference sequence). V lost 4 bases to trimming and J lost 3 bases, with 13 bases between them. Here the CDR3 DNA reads TGTGCCACCAGCAATAGGGACCGATACTACGAGCAGTACTTC. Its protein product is CATSNRDRYYEQYF.

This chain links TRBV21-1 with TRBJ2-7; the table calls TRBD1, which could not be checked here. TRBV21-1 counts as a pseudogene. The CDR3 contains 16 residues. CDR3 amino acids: CASSRGTGFFSYEQYF. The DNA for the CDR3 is TGTGCCAGCAGCAGGGGAACAGGGTTTTTCTCCTACGAGCAGTACTTC.

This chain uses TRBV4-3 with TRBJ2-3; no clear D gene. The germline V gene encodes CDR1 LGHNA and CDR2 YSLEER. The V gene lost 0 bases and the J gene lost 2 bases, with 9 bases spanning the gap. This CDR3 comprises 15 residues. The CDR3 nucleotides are TGCGCCAGCAGCCAAGAAAGCGCTTACACAGATACGCAGTATTTT. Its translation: CASSQESAYTDTQYF.

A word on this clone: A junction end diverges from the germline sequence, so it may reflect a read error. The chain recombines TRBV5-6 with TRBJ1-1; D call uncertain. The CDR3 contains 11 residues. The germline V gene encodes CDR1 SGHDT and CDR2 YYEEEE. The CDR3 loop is CASRGGTEAFF. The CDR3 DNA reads TGTGCGAGCAGAGGCGGGACTGAAGCTTTCTTT.

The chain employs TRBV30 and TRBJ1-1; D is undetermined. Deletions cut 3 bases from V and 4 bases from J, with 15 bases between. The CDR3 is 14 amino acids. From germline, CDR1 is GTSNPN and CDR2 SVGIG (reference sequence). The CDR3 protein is CAWRGLIDITEAFF. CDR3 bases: TGTGCCTGGAGGGGCTTGATAGATATCACTGAAGCTTTCTTT.